Each of the 23 T cell receptor beta chains below was sequenced from the same sample in a study of shared clonotypes between healthy human individuals. Naive CD8 cells lacked CD45RO, underwent positive selection for CCR7 and left out terminally differentiated effector memory CD45RA+ cells. This table comes from immunoSEQ multiplex PCR, and its TCRdb copy is limited to in-frame clones, with some not included. The sample lists roughly 550,000 clones; just under 97% were seen once. The sequenced sample consisted of naive CD8+ T cells sorted from blood. These receptors came from a woman aged 30 to 39 in good health.

This rearrangement joins TRBV27 to TRBJ1-6; no clear D gene. The ends were cut back, 3 bases at V and 7 bases at J, with 10 bases in the middle. This CDR3 spans 14 amino acids. Germline V gives CDR1 MNHEY, CDR2 SMNVEV (reference sequence). In nucleotides, the CDR3 is TGTGCCAGCAGTTTCTCGGGTCTCAATTCACCCCTCCACTTT. Translating gives CASSFSGLNSPLHF.

This chain uses TRBV4-1 with TRBJ1-2; 8 positions agree with TRBD1. CDR1 MGHRA and CDR2 YSYEKL come from the germline V gene. The V gene end was trimmed by 4 bases and the J gene end by 4 bases; junction bases not matched to a gene: 8. The CDR3 sequence is 15 residues long. CDR3 amino acids: CASSPAVGTGYGYTF. The CDR3 nucleotides read TGCGCCAGCAGCCCAGCAGTAGGGACAGGCTATGGCTACACCTTC.

The V and J genes are TRBV2 and TRBJ2-5; no clear D. V lost 7 bases to trimming and J lost 0 bases, with 18 bases between them. From germline, CDR1 is SNHLY and CDR2 FYNNEI. This CDR3 is 16 amino acids long. The CDR3 protein is CASTTFLQSYQETQYF. Here the CDR3 DNA reads TGTGCCAGCACCACTTTTCTACAGTCGTACCAAGAGACCCAGTACTTC.

V gene TRBV27 combines with J gene TRBJ2-7; D is unresolved. This CDR3 region has 15 residues. Germline V gene sequence: CDR1 MNHEY, CDR2 SMNVEV (reference sequence). Trimming removed 3 bases at V and 0 bases at J, with 12 bases between. The CDR3 here is CASSFYSLSSYEQYF. CDR3 sequence (DNA): TGTGCCAGCAGTTTCTACAGTCTAAGCTCCTACGAGCAGTACTTC.

The chain combines TRBV9 with TRBJ2-1, with 8 bases that match TRBD2. Germline V gene sequence: CDR1 SGDLS, CDR2 YYNGEE. The CDR3 sequence is 17 residues long. Trimming at V came to 4 bases and at J to 10 bases, leaving 19 bases not matched to a gene. Written as DNA, the CDR3 is TGTGCCAGCAGCCACTCCGGGCGGGAGGCCCCCAAGAGGGAGCAGTTCTTC. Residues: CASSHSGREAPKREQFF.

The chain is built from TRBV27 and TRBJ2-1; 10 positions match TRBD2. V lost 5 bases to trimming and J lost 5 bases; unmatched junction nucleotides: 6. The CDR3 runs 15 residues. The germline V gene encodes CDR1 MNHEY and CDR2 SMNVEV (reference sequence). This chain's CDR3 is CASSPRLAGNNEQFF. The CDR3 nucleotides are TGTGCCAGCAGTCCACGACTAGCGGGTAACAATGAGCAGTTCTTC.

The V call is TRBV2, the J call TRBJ2-7, with TRBD1 identical over 8 bases. V dropped 6 bases and J dropped 4; count of bases not matched to a gene: 8. CDR1 and CDR2 (germline): SNHLY, FYNNEI. The CDR3 extends over 14 amino acids. This CDR3 reads CASRPGQGAYEQYF. CDR3 bases: TGTGCCAGCAGACCCGGACAGGGAGCGTACGAGCAGTACTTC.

The chain is built from TRBV28 and TRBJ2-3, with 9 bases lining up with TRBD2. The CDR3 extends over 16 amino acids. Germline CDR1 MDHEN, CDR2 SYDVKM. V lost 2 bases and J lost 0; bases outside the gene matches: 3. The chain's CDR3 is CASSLSLAGSTDTQYF. In DNA form, the CDR3 reads TGTGCCAGCAGTTTAAGCCTAGCGGGAAGCACAGATACGCAGTATTTT.

This clone occurred once. Here the CDR3 reads CASSSGRGPMNTEAFF. The CDR3 coding sequence is TGTGCCAGCAGTTCGGGCAGGGGGCCCATGAACACTGAAGCTTTCTTT. This chain links TRBV27 with TRBJ1-1, with 8 bases matching TRBD1. The CDR3 covers 16 residues. V lost 4 bases and J lost 0; bases outside the gene matches: 7. Germline V CDR1 and CDR2: MNHEY, SMNVEV (reference sequence).

The chain links TRBV21-1 to TRBJ1-1. TRBV21-1 is described as a pseudogene. The CDR3 is made up of 14 amino acids. The CDR3 spells CASTRWTFCAEAFF. DNA of the CDR3: TGTGCCAGCACCCGTTGGACGTTTTGCGCTGAAGCTTTCTTT.

This chain joins TRBV4-2 and TRBJ1-5, with D tentatively TRBD1 (5 bases). CDR1 and CDR2 from the germline V gene are LGHNA and YNFKEQ. The CDR3 covers 17 residues. Trimming removed 4 bases at V and 0 bases at J, with 16 bases between. CDR3: CASSPERGTLSNQPQHF. CDR3 bases: TGTGCCAGCAGCCCAGAACGTGGGACCCTTAGCAATCAGCCCCAGCATTTT.

The gene calls are TRBV4-1 and TRBJ2-5; TRBD2 matches 7 bases. Germline CDR1 is MGHRA and CDR2 is YSYEKL. This CDR3 comprises 17 residues. The V and J ends lost 0 bases and 3 bases, in that order; junction bases with no gene match: 10. As DNA, the CDR3 is TGCGCCAGCAGCCAAGAGGGGGTCGGGACTATCGAAGAGACCCAGTACTTC. Protein sequence: CASSQEGVGTIEETQYF.

The chain recombines TRBV10-1 with TRBJ1-1; perhaps TRBD1 as D (5 bases). The CDR3 runs to 13 residues. Trimming shortened V by 3 bases and J by 4 bases, and 9 bases separated the two germline ends. Per germline, CDR1 WNHNN and CDR2 SYGVQD (reference sequence). Written as DNA, the CDR3 is TGCGCCAGCAGTGAAGGACACACCACTGAAGCTTTCTTT. This sequence encodes CASSEGHTTEAFF.

The rearrangement uses TRBV29-1 and TRBJ2-5, with 9 bases fitting TRBD1. V was clipped by 2 bases and J by 5 bases; unmatched bases: 9. The CDR3 runs to 15 residues. Germline lookup yields CDR1 SQVTM and CDR2 ANQGSEA. The DNA of the CDR3 is TGCAGCGTTGAACGGACAGGGGCGCGGCGGGAGACCCAGTACTTC. Its protein product is CSVERTGARRETQYF.

The chain has TRBV5-1 and TRBJ2-6; 8 bases are a match to TRBD1. With V trimmed by 0 bases and J by 1 base, 6 bases remained unmatched. This CDR3 contains 18 residues. The germline CDR1 and CDR2 sequences are SGHRS and YFSETQ. The CDR3 sequence: CASSLAPTGASGANVLTF. In DNA, the CDR3 is TGCGCCAGCAGCTTGGCGCCGACAGGGGCATCTGGGGCCAACGTCCTGACTTTC.

Points on this clone: This same CDR3 is encoded by further DNA sequences in the sample. This chain joins TRBV5-6 and TRBJ2-7, with 11 nucleotides matching TRBD1. J gave up 3 bases and V 4 bases, and 3 bases lay outside the gene matches. Germline V gene lookup returns CDR1 SGHDT and CDR2 YYEEEE. The CDR3 consists of 14 residues. The CDR3 nucleotides read TGTGCCAGCAGCCCCGGGACAGGGGGCTACGAGCAGTACTTC. This codes for CASSPGTGGYEQYF. The complete variable domain, with remaining parts taken from reference TRBV5-6 and TRBJ2-7, reads DAGVTQSPTHLIKTRGQQVTLRCSPKSGHDTVSWYQQALGQGPQFIFQYYEEEERQRGNFPDRFSGHQFPNYSSELNVNALLLGDSALYLCASSPGTGGYEQYFGPGTRLTVT.

V is TRBV5-1 and J is TRBJ2-1; D not resolved. In germline, CDR1 is SGHRS, CDR2 YFSETQ. The ends were cut back, 0 bases at V and 2 bases at J, with 12 bases in the middle. The CDR3 covers 16 residues. CDR3 in amino acids: CASSLAGLAPYNEQFF. The DNA of the CDR3 is TGCGCCAGCAGCTTGGCCGGGTTAGCCCCCTACAATGAGCAGTTCTTC.

This clone was counted only a few times. V is TRBV7-9 and J is TRBJ1-1; a weak D match, TRBD1 (6 bases). The CDR3 runs to 14 residues. The germline V gene encodes CDR1 SEHNR and CDR2 FQNEAQ (reference sequence). Trimming stripped 3 bases from V and 4 bases from J, with 12 bases between. The DNA of the CDR3 is TGTGCCAGCAGCTTCGAGGGGGGTCGCACTGAAGCTTTCTTT. It is translated as CASSFEGGRTEAFF.

The chain recombines TRBV19 with TRBJ1-1; a weak D match, TRBD1 (6 bases). Germline CDR1 and CDR2: LNHDA and SQIVND (reference sequence). The CDR3 spans 13 residues. Trimming removed 10 bases at V and 3 bases at J, with 15 bases between. In nucleotides, the CDR3 is TGTGCCAAGACCCCGGAGGGGGACACTGAAGCTTTCTTT. The encoded protein is CAKTPEGDTEAFF. Full variable domain (remainder filled in from reference TRBV19 and TRBJ1-1): DGGITQSPKYLFRKEGQNVTLSCEQNLNHDAMYWYRQDPGQGLRLIYYSQIVNDFQKGDIAEGYSVSREKKESFPLTVTSAQKNPTAFYLCAKTPEGDTEAFFGQGTRLTVV.

As regards this clone: Compared with germline, one end of the junction differs, possibly owing to a read error. V gene TRBV28 combines with J gene TRBJ2-1; perhaps TRBD2 as D (6 bases). The CDR3 extends over 12 amino acids. Per germline, CDR1 MDHEN and CDR2 SYDVKM. The CDR3 nucleotides are TGTGCCAGCAGTAGGCGGGGATACGTCGGGGTCTTC. Protein: CASSRRGYVGVF.

The gene calls are TRBV27 and TRBJ2-7; the match to TRBD2 covers 12 bases. The germline gives CDR1 MNHEY, CDR2 SMNVEV (reference sequence). There are 16 residues in the CDR3. V trimming: 5 bases; J trimming: 3 bases; junction bases outside the gene matches: 8. CDR3 sequence (DNA): TGTGCCAGCAGTCCCGCACTAGCGGGAGGTCTCTACGAGCAGTACTTC. It is translated as CASSPALAGGLYEQYF.

This sequence joins TRBV9 and TRBJ2-2, with D perhaps TRBD2 (6 bases). This CDR3 region has 17 residues. Per germline, CDR1 SGDLS and CDR2 YYNGEE. Trimming cost V 3 bases and J 0 bases, with 15 bases left between them. This chain's CDR3 is CASSASPGLSNTGELFF. The CDR3 DNA follows: TGTGCCAGCAGCGCGTCACCGGGACTCTCGAACACCGGGGAGCTGTTTTTT. Combining the CDR3 with reference TRBV9 and TRBJ2-2 gives the whole variable domain DSGVTQTPKHLITATGQRVTLRCSPRSGDLSVYWYQQSLDQGLQFLIQYYNGEERAKGNILERFSAQQFPDLHSELNLSSLELGDSALYFCASSASPGLSNTGELFFGEGSRLTVL.

The rearrangement uses TRBV7-9 and TRBJ2-7; D assignment may be TRBD1 or TRBD2 (5 bases each). The CDR3 spans 17 residues. V shed 5 bases and J shed 10 bases, with 30 bases lying between them. Per the germline V gene, CDR1 is SEHNR and CDR2 is FQNEAQ (reference sequence). The CDR3 nucleotides are TGTGCCAGCAGCCAAGATTCGGGGCCCTGGGACCCCAAGGCCCAGTACTTC. This gives the protein CASSQDSGPWDPKAQYF.